This T cell receptor (beta chain) was captured by sequencing in a study of cytomegalovirus exposure and HLA in healthy donors. V was shortened by 4 bases and J by 2 bases, with 11 bases between the two germline ends. This CDR3 spans 14 amino acids. CDR1 and CDR2 (germline): KGHSH, LQKENI. A multiplex PCR was run with 60 Vbeta primers and 13 Jbeta primers. Only in-frame clones appear in the TCRdb table, and some are missing; sequencing was by immunoSEQ multiplex PCR. The sample lists under 150,000 clones; roughly 71% were seen once. The clonotype comes from a woman in her forties in good health and CMV-seronegative. The source material was PBMCs. The chain employs TRBV18 and TRBJ1-1; D not certain. CDR3 in DNA: TGTGCCAGCTCACAAGAACAGAAAAACACTGAAGCTTTCTTT. Translating it yields CASSQEQKNTEAFF. The full variable domain, completed using reference TRBV18 and TRBJ1-1, is NAGVMQNPRHLVRRRGQEARLRCSPMKGHSHVYWYRQLPEEGLKFMVYLQKENIIDESGMPKERFSAEFPKEGPSILRIQQVVRGDSAAYFCASSQEQKNTEAFFGQGTRLTVV.